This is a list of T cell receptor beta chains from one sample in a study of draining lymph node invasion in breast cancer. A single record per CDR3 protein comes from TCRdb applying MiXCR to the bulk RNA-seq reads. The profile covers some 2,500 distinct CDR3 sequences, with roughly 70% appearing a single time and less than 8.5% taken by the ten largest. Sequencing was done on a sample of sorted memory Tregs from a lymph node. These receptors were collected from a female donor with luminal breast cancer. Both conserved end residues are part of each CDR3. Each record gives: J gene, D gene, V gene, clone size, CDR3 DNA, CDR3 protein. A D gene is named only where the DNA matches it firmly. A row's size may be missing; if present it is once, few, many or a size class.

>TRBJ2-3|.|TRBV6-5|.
TGTGCCAGCACGTTAGGGGCTTTCAGCACAGATACGCAGTATTTT
CASTLGAFSTDTQYF
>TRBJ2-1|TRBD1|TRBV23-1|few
TGCGCCAGCAGTCGCGGACAGGGGGCGAGCGATGAGCAGTTCTTC
CASSRGQGASDEQFF
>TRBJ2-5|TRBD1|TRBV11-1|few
TGTGCCAGCAGCAGGCGTTGGGACAGCGAAGAGACCCAGTACTTC
CASSRRWDSEETQYF
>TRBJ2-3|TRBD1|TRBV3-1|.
TGTGCCAGCAGCCAAGATGTAGGGGGCGGTACGCAGTATTTT
CASSQDVGGGTQYF
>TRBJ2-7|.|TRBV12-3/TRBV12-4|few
TGTGCCAGCAGTCTAAGGGGTTACGAGCAGTACTTC
CASSLRGYEQYF
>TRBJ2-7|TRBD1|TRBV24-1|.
TGTGCCACCAAGGGCGAGGGACAGACGTCCTACGAGCAGTACTTC
CATKGEGQTSYEQYF
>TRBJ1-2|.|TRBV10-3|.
TGTGCCATTCTCTCTGGGGGGCGAGACTATGGCTACACCTTC
CAILSGGRDYGYTF
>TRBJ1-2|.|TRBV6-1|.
TGTGCCAGCAGTGGACCCGGCTTCTATGGCTACACCTTC
CASSGPGFYGYTF
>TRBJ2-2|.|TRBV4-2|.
TGTGCCAGCAGCCCCTATGGCAGGCGAGGGGAGCTGTTTTTT
CASSPYGRRGELFF
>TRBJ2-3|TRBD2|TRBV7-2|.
TGTGCCAGCAGCTCCGGACTAGCGGGAATTACAGATACGCAGTATTTT
CASSSGLAGITDTQYF
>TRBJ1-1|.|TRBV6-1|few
TGTGCCAGCAGCGTGAGGAGGGGCACTGAAGCTTTCTTT
CASSVRRGTEAFF
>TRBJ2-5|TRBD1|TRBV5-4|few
TGTGCCAGCAGTTCGCAGGGGGCTCGGGAGACCCAGTACTTC
CASSSQGARETQYF
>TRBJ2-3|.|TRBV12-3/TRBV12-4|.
TGTGCCAGCAATCCTCAGAGGGGGTGGACAGATACGCAGTATTTT
CASNPQRGWTDTQYF
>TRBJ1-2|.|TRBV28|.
TGTGCCAGCAGTACTCACGCAGCAAACTATGGCTACACCTTC
CASSTHAANYGYTF
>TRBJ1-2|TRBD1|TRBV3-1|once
TGTGCCAGCAGCCCTTGGGACAGCGGGTATGGCTACACCTTC
CASSPWDSGYGYTF
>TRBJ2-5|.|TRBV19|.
TGTGCCAGTAGTCTCTACATTGATTCAGCCGGTGAGACCCAGTACTTC
CASSLYIDSAGETQYF
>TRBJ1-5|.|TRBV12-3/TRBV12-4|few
TGTGCCAGCAGTTTAGGGATTAGGCCCCAGCATTTT
CASSLGIRPQHF
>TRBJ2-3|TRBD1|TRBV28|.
TGTGCCAGCAGTTGGCGACAGGGGGTAAATACGCAGTATTTT
CASSWRQGVNTQYF
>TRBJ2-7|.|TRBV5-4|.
TGTGCCAGCAGTAGCGATAGCTCCTACGAGCAGTACTTC
CASSSDSSYEQYF
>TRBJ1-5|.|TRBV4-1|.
TGCGCCAGCAGCCAAGATGGGGCAGGGTGGAGCAATCAGCCCCAGCATTTT
CASSQDGAGWSNQPQHF
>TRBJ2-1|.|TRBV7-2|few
TGTGCCAGCAGCTCCGGGACCCTCAATGAGCAGTTCTTC
CASSSGTLNEQFF
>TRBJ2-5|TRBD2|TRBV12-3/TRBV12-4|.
TGTGCCAGCAGCTTAGCGGGAGGACTGGGGATAGAGACCCAGTACTTC
CASSLAGGLGIETQYF
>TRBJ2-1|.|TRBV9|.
TGTGCCAGCAGCCCCGACGAGTCGGCCTACAATGAGCAGTTCTTC
CASSPDESAYNEQFF
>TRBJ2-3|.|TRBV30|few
TGTGCCTGGAGTGTACTAACCGGTCTAGATACGCAGTATTTT
CAWSVLTGLDTQYF
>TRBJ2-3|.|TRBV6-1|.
TGTGCCAGCTTATTAGGTATGCGGTCAATCGCGCAGTATTTT
CASLLGMRSIAQYF
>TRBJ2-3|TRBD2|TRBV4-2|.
TGTGCCAGCAGCCAGCCGATCCACCCCTCAGGACTAGCGGGGGACACAGATACGCAGTATTTT
CASSQPIHPSGLAGDTDTQYF
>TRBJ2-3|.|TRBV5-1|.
TGCGCCAGCAGCTTGTACGCAGATACGCAGTATTTT
CASSLYADTQYF
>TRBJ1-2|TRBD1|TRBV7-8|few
TGTGCCAGCAGCTTACGGAGCGCAGGGGGGTATTCGGGCGGCTACACCTTC
CASSLRSAGGYSGGYTF
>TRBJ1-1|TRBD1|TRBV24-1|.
TGTGCCACCAGTGTTCTACAGGGGCCGGGGACTGAAGCTTTCTTT
CATSVLQGPGTEAFF
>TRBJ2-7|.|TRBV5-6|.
TGTGCCAGCAGCTTGTCTAGAGAGCAGTACTTC
CASSLSREQYF
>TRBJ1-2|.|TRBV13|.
TGTGCCAGCAGCTTCCCCCTTCAGGGCTACACCTTC
CASSFPLQGYTF
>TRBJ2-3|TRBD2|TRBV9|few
TGTGCCAGCAGCCCAGGAGTGGGGACTAGCGCAGATACGCAGTATTTT
CASSPGVGTSADTQYF
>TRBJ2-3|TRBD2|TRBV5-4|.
TGTGCCAGCAGCCCCCGGCTAGCGGGAGGGCCCCGGACAGATACGCAGTATTTT
CASSPRLAGGPRTDTQYF
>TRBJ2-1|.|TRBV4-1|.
TGCGCCAGCAGCCAAGTTTTCCGGGGGGCTTCGAGCTCCTACAATGAGCAGTTCTTC
CASSQVFRGASSSYNEQFF
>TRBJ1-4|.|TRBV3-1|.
TGTGCCAGCAGCCCGTCGCAGGGGAGGGCTAATGAAAAACTGTTTTTT
CASSPSQGRANEKLFF
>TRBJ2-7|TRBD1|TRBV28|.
TGTGCCAGCACCCCTGGGGACAGGGTGACCTACGAGCAGTACTTC
CASTPGDRVTYEQYF
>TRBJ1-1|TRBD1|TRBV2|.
TGTGCCAGCAGTGAAGCGGCCAGGGGGAAAAACACTGAAGCTTTCTTT
CASSEAARGKNTEAFF
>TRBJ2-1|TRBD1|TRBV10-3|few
TGTGCCATCAGGCCCGGGACAGGGAAGGCCTACAATGAGCAGTTCTTC
CAIRPGTGKAYNEQFF
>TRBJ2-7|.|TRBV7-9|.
TGTGCCAGCAGCTTAGTGGACGTAACTACCTACGAGCAGTACTTC
CASSLVDVTTYEQYF
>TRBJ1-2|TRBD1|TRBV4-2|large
TGTGCCAGCAGCTCAACTAAGAACCCGCAGGGGGCCCAAACCTTC
CASSSTKNPQGAQTF
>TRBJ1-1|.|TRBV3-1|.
TGTGCCAGCAGCCTCTCATGGGGGAATGCGAATGAAGCTTTCTTT
CASSLSWGNANEAFF
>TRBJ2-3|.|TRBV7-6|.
TGTGCCAGCAGCTTCGCTGGTCGGGGGGCCGGGGGAACAGATACGCAGTATTTT
CASSFAGRGAGGTDTQYF
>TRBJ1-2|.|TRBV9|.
TGTGCCAGCAGCGTAGAAGCGGGGACTATAACTCGCTACACCTTC
CASSVEAGTITRYTF
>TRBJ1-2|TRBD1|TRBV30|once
TGTGCCTGGAGTCCGACAGGGCGCGAAGGCTACACCTTC
CAWSPTGREGYTF
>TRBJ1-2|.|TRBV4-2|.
TGTGCCAGCAGCCAAAAGGCAGTCAGCAGGGGAGGCTACACCTTC
CASSQKAVSRGGYTF
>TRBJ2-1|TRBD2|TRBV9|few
TGTGCCAGCAGCGAAACTAGCGTCAGCTCCTACAATGAGCAGTTCTTC
CASSETSVSSYNEQFF
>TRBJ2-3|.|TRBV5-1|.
TGCGCCAGCAGCCTACGACCGATTATGGGACGCACAGATACGCAGTATTTT
CASSLRPIMGRTDTQYF